Listed here are 30 T cell receptor beta chains from one sample, sequenced in a study of cytomegalovirus exposure and HLA in healthy donors. PCR used 60 Vbeta primers and 13 Jbeta primers. This table comes from immunoSEQ multiplex PCR, and its TCRdb copy is limited to in-frame clones, with some not included. The sample yields 160,000 or so clones, about 80% seen once. Material for sequencing was PBMCs. The receptors were gathered from a man younger than 35 in good health and CMV-seropositive.

V and J are TRBV7-9 and TRBJ2-2; TRBD2 matches 10 bases. V dropped 5 bases and J dropped 5; count of bases not matched to a gene: 8. This CDR3 has 16 residues. CDR1 and CDR2 (germline): SEHNR, FQNEAQ (reference sequence). CDR3 sequence: CASSHPSGSGTGELFF. CDR3 DNA: TGTGCCAGCAGCCACCCTAGCGGGAGCGGGACCGGGGAGCTGTTTTTT.

This clone has a handful of counts. The V and J genes are TRBV6-1 and TRBJ1-5; possibly TRBD1 for D (5 bases). The CDR3 has 14 amino acids. CDR1 and CDR2 (germline): MNHNS, SASEGT. Trimming cost V 4 bases and J 7 bases, with 14 bases left between them. The CDR3 DNA reads TGTGCCAGCAGTGCTTCAGGGCCCGGGCAGCCCCAGCATTTT. As protein: CASSASGPGQPQHF.

The V and J genes are TRBV19 and TRBJ1-2, with D maybe TRBD1 (6 bases). The germline gives CDR1 LNHDA, CDR2 SQIVND (reference sequence). This CDR3 comprises 14 residues. V was cut by 5 bases and J by 6 bases, with 16 bases left in between. This chain's CDR3 is CASSPGTPPDGYTF. CDR3 DNA: TGTGCCAGTAGTCCCGGGACACCCCCTGATGGCTACACCTTC.

This chain links TRBV2 with TRBJ2-7, with D possibly matching TRBD1 (5 bases). The CDR3 runs 14 residues. Germline CDR1 and CDR2: SNHLY and FYNNEI. Trimming cost V 3 bases and J 3 bases, with 12 bases left between them. CDR3 coding DNA: TGTGCCAGCAGTGATCGGAGACAGAACTACGAGCAGTACTTC. Amino acid sequence: CASSDRRQNYEQYF.

This chain joins TRBV28 and TRBJ1-5, with 7 bases aligning to TRBD1. J lost 7 bases, V lost 3 bases, and 12 bases had no gene match. This CDR3 spans 16 amino acids. The germline CDR1 and CDR2 sequences are MDHEN and SYDVKM. CDR3 protein: CASSFDPPTGTQPQHF. CDR3 DNA: TGTGCCAGCAGTTTTGATCCGCCGACAGGGACCCAGCCCCAGCATTTT.

The DNA for the CDR3 is TGTGCCAGCAGCTTAGCGGGGAGGACGGACGGCTACACCTTC. Its protein product is CASSLAGRTDGYTF. The gene calls are TRBV7-9 and TRBJ1-2; no firm D call. Trimming removed 0 bases from V and 8 bases from J, with 13 bases in between. There are 14 residues in the CDR3. The germline V gene has CDR1 SEHNR and CDR2 FQNEAQ (reference sequence).

This clone was observed once. V is TRBV11-2 and J is TRBJ1-2; 9 bases are shared with TRBD1. Germline lookup yields CDR1 SGHAT and CDR2 FQNNGV. The CDR3 covers 14 residues. Unmatched junction bases numbered 4, after V lost 4 bases and J lost 4 bases. DNA of the CDR3: TGTGCCAGCAGCTCGGGACAGGGCCGCTATGGCTACACCTTC. Translating it yields CASSSGQGRYGYTF.

The V and J genes are TRBV30 and TRBJ2-2, with 9 bases matching TRBD2. Unmatched junction bases numbered 2, after V lost 0 bases and J lost 3 bases. CDR3 size: 15 residues. Looked up from germline, CDR1 is GTSNPN and CDR2 is SVGIG (reference sequence). The CDR3 sequence is CAWSVAGGHTGELFF. CDR3 DNA: TGTGCCTGGAGTGTAGCGGGAGGCCACACCGGGGAGCTGTTTTTT. The full variable domain, in which reference TRBV30 and TRBJ2-2 provide the parts outside the CDR3, is SQTIHQWPATLVQPVGSPLSLECTVEGTSNPNLYWYRQAAGRGLQLLFYSVGIGQISSEVPQNLSASRPQDRQFILSSKKLLLSDSGFYLCAWSVAGGHTGELFFGEGSRLTVL.

This chain uses TRBV25-1 with TRBJ2-1, with TRBD1 matching over 11 bases. The V gene's germline CDR1 is MGHDK and CDR2 SYGVNS. CDR3 size: 14 residues. After removal of 6 bases from V and 4 bases from J, the junction contained 2 bases not matched to a gene. As DNA, the CDR3 is TGTGCCAGCAGGGGACAGGGGGGTTACAATGAGCAGTTCTTC. Amino acid sequence: CASRGQGGYNEQFF.

The rearrangement joins TRBV4-2 to TRBJ2-5, with 7 bases lining up with TRBD2. CDR1 is LGHNA and CDR2 is YNFKEQ in the germline V gene. V shed 4 bases, J shed 11 bases, and the junction held 13 bases outside the gene matches. The CDR3 is made up of 14 amino acids. DNA for the CDR3: TGTGCCAGCAGCCCGGGAACCCCGGGGGGAGAGCAGTACTTC. It translates to CASSPGTPGGEQYF.

This sequence joins TRBV6-5 and TRBJ2-4; 7 nucleotides line up with TRBD1. Trimming cost V 3 bases and J 6 bases; bases outside gene matches: 2. This CDR3 is 13 amino acids long. CDR1 and CDR2 (germline): MNHEY, SVGAGI. Here the CDR3 DNA reads TGTGCCAGCAGTTATCGACAGGGAAACATTCAGTACTTC. Translating it yields CASSYRQGNIQYF.

The genes are TRBV5-1 and TRBJ2-7, with 7 bases aligning to TRBD1. This CDR3 is built from 14 residues. Germline values: CDR1 SGHRS, CDR2 YFSETQ. V shed 0 bases and J 5 bases; nucleotides not matched to a gene: 5. The DNA of the CDR3 is TGCGCCAGCAGCTTGGGAGACAGGGTAGACGAGCAGTACTTC. This codes for CASSLGDRVDEQYF. Full variable domain (missing parts from reference TRBV5-1 and TRBJ2-7): KAGVTQTPRYLIKTRGQQVTLSCSPISGHRSVSWYQQTPGQGLQFLFEYFSETQRNKGNFPGRFSGRQFSNSRSEMNVSTLELGDSALYLCASSLGDRVDEQYFGPGTRLTVT.

The chain is built from TRBV6-5 and TRBJ1-1; D may be TRBD1 (5 bases). The CDR3 is 14 residues long. The germline V and J ends were trimmed by 6 bases and 1 base, with 12 bases remaining between them. From germline, CDR1 is MNHEY and CDR2 SVGAGI. CDR3 region: CASRTNQGNTEAFF. The CDR3 DNA reads as TGTGCCAGCAGAACGAACCAGGGGAACACTGAAGCTTTCTTT.

This clone was detected only a few times. The V call is TRBV5-1, the J call TRBJ1-1; the match to TRBD1 covers 8 bases. The ends lost 3 bases at V and 4 bases at J; junction bases unmatched: 8. The CDR3 spans 15 residues. CDR1 SGHRS and CDR2 YFSETQ come from the germline V gene. In DNA form, the CDR3 reads TGCGCCAGCAGCTCAGGGGGCGCGGAAGGCACTGAAGCTTTCTTT. This encodes CASSSGGAEGTEAFF.

This chain uses TRBV7-9 with TRBJ2-5, with 7 bases identical to TRBD2. TRBJ2-7 matches the DNA end more closely, so the J call is doubtful. Germline CDR1 is SEHNR and CDR2 is FQNEAQ (reference sequence). The CDR3 has 13 residues. The CDR3 loop reads CASSFAAGVEQYF. The CDR3 DNA sequence: TGTGCCAGCAGCTTTGCCGCGGGAGTCGAGCAGTACTTC.

The V and J genes are TRBV19 and TRBJ1-1; no firm D call. This CDR3 region has 12 residues. The germline gives CDR1 LNHDA, CDR2 SQIVND (reference sequence). Between the trimmed V and J ends, which lost 10 bases and 4 bases, there was a span of 13 bases. CDR3 loop: CATIRGATEAFF. In nucleotides, the CDR3 is TGTGCCACCATTCGGGGAGCCACTGAAGCTTTCTTT. Full variable domain (missing parts from reference TRBV19 and TRBJ1-1): DGGITQSPKYLFRKEGQNVTLSCEQNLNHDAMYWYRQDPGQGLRLIYYSQIVNDFQKGDIAEGYSVSREKKESFPLTVTSAQKNPTAFYLCATIRGATEAFFGQGTRLTVV.

The gene calls are TRBV27 and TRBJ2-7, with 8 bases fitting TRBD1. The V gene end was trimmed by 1 base and the J gene end by 7 bases; junction bases not matched to a gene: 9. CDR1 MNHEY and CDR2 SMNVEV come from the germline V gene (reference sequence). This CDR3 has 15 amino acids. The CDR3 sequence: CASSLFPDRVGEQYF. The CDR3 DNA reads TGTGCCAGCAGTTTATTCCCGGACAGGGTAGGAGAGCAGTACTTC.

V is TRBV15 and J is TRBJ2-1, with D possibly matching TRBD2 (6 bases). Germline CDR1 is LNHNV and CDR2 is YYDKDF (reference sequence). V lost 3 bases, J lost 4 bases, and 10 bases lay in between. The CDR3 contains 14 residues. The CDR3 reads CATSRGGTYNEQFF. CDR3 DNA sequence: TGTGCCACCAGCAGGGGCGGGACTTACAATGAGCAGTTCTTC.

The chain joins TRBV19 to TRBJ2-7, with 9 bases identical to TRBD1. CDR1 LNHDA and CDR2 SQIVND come from the germline V gene (reference sequence). Trimming removed 5 bases from V and 2 bases from J; junction bases left unmatched: 7. CDR3 length: 15 amino acids. The CDR3 sequence: CASSQPGQGTYEQYF. CDR3 DNA: TGTGCCAGTAGTCAACCGGGACAGGGAACCTACGAGCAGTACTTC.

This clone showed up just once. The chain recombines TRBV7-2 with TRBJ2-7; perhaps TRBD1 as D (6 bases). This CDR3 is built from 13 residues. Germline V gene lookup returns CDR1 SGHTA and CDR2 FQGNSA. Trimming cost V 5 bases and J 8 bases, with 16 bases left between them. CDR3 residues: CASSAGVQAKQYF. The CDR3 DNA reads TGTGCCAGCAGCGCAGGGGTCCAGGCCAAGCAGTACTTC.

The chain has TRBV4-1 and TRBJ2-3; 14 bases are shared with TRBD2. This CDR3 is 20 amino acids long. Losses at the gene ends were 5 bases for V and 4 bases for J; bases not matched to a gene: 17. Germline lookup yields CDR1 MGHRA and CDR2 YSYEKL. CDR3 nucleotides: TGCGCCAGCAGCGCCGTGGGACTAGCGGGAGTGGGGGGGGGAGCAGATACGCAGTATTTT. Encoded protein: CASSAVGLAGVGGGADTQYF.

The rearrangement links TRBV5-6 to TRBJ2-7; D is perhaps TRBD1 (6 bases). Germline CDR1 reads SGHDT; CDR2 reads YYEEEE. This CDR3 is built from 13 residues. The V end was cut by 4 bases, the J end by 1 base, with 9 bases between. CDR3 coding DNA: TGTGCCAGCAGCACCGGACAGTCCTACGAGCAGTACTTC. It encodes CASSTGQSYEQYF.

The CDR3 protein is CASVENQPQHF. The CDR3 bases are TGTGCCAGCGTGGAGAATCAGCCCCAGCATTTT. This rearrangement joins TRBV9 to TRBJ1-5; D is unresolved. CDR3 length: 11 amino acids. Trimming shortened V by 7 bases and J by 4 bases, and 6 bases separated the two germline ends. Germline-derived CDR1 and CDR2 are SGDLS and YYNGEE.

The chain combines TRBV12-5 with TRBJ2-3, with 9 bases aligning to TRBD1. This CDR3 region has 16 residues. V shed 0 bases and J 4 bases; nucleotides not matched to a gene: 5. Germline V gene lookup returns CDR1 LGHNT and CDR2 FRNRAP. CDR3 amino acids: CASGLVLGQGPDTQYF. DNA for the CDR3: TGTGCTAGTGGTTTGGTCCTTGGACAGGGGCCAGATACGCAGTATTTT.

This clone has only one observation. The V call is TRBV6-1, the J call TRBJ1-2; 10 positions agree with TRBD1. This CDR3 spans 15 amino acids. Losses at the gene ends were 6 bases for V and 7 bases for J; bases not matched to a gene: 11. CDR1 is MNHNS and CDR2 is SASEGT in the germline V gene. The CDR3 bases are TGTGCCAGCAGGGCGACAGGGGGCTCTTTAAGTGGCTACACCTTC. This sequence encodes CASRATGGSLSGYTF.

This clone was found once. This rearrangement joins TRBV19 to TRBJ1-5; D ambiguous. Per the germline V gene, CDR1 is LNHDA and CDR2 is SQIVND (reference sequence). The CDR3 totals 17 residues. Trimming took 3 bases from V and 5 from J, leaving 20 bases between them. The CDR3 region has the DNA TGTGCCAGTAGTATTTTCCGTGGAACAGCCGACCATCAGCCCCAGCATTTT. Protein product: CASSIFRGTADHQPQHF.

V usage is TRBV27 and J usage is TRBJ2-7; TRBD1 agrees at 8 bases. The J segment lost 0 bases and the V segment lost 6 bases, leaving 7 bases of the junction unmatched. The germline V gene has CDR1 MNHEY and CDR2 SMNVEV (reference sequence). The length of the CDR3 is 15 residues. CDR3 loop: CASRRGQAFSYEQYF. DNA of the CDR3: TGTGCCAGCAGAAGGGGACAGGCCTTCTCCTACGAGCAGTACTTC.

The chain employs TRBV19 and TRBJ2-1; possibly TRBD2 for D (5 bases). Germline V gene sequence: CDR1 LNHDA, CDR2 SQIVND (reference sequence). The CDR3 consists of 14 residues. V lost 6 bases and J 0 bases, leaving 9 bases between the germline ends. DNA for the CDR3: TGTGCCAGTAGGAAGGCGGGCTCCTACAATGAGCAGTTCTTC. Amino acid sequence: CASRKAGSYNEQFF.

CDR3 nucleotides: TGTGCCAGCAGCTTAGCCAGGGCCCCCTACAATGAGCAGTTCTTC. Amino acids: CASSLARAPYNEQFF. The rearrangement links TRBV6-4 to TRBJ2-1; tentative D call: TRBD1 (5 bases). CDR3 length: 15 residues. Germline CDR1 and CDR2: MRHNA and SNTAGT. The V gene lost 6 bases and the J gene lost 2 bases, with 14 bases spanning the gap.

The rearrangement links TRBV28 to TRBJ1-3; weak D call: TRBD1 (5 bases). The CDR3 spans 13 residues. Trimming removed 6 bases at V and 4 bases at J, with 10 bases between. The V gene's germline CDR1 is MDHEN and CDR2 SYDVKM. The CDR3 region has the DNA TGTGCCAGCAGCCAGGGTTTAGGAAACACCATATATTTT. Protein: CASSQGLGNTIYF.